These T cell receptor beta chains were read from a single sample in a study of blood T cell repertoires in COVID-19. Measured with immunoSEQ multiplex PCR; TCRdb has only the in-frame clones, and not every one. Seen here are a few hundred thousand clones, around 86% observed once, and the top ten hold 5.1%. Sequences were obtained from peripheral blood. These receptors were taken from a human donor in a cohort sampled during active COVID-19. The CDR3 runs from the conserved cysteine through the conserved F or W. A D gene is named only where the DNA matches it firmly. For some rows the clone size is stated as once, few or many, or as a class when expanded; others skip it.

CDR3 protein	CDR3 DNA	J gene	D gene	clone size	V gene
CASSSRDSRHNEQFF	TGTGCCAGCAGCTCCCGGGACTCCCGACACAATGAGCAGTTCTTC	TRBJ2-1	.	once	TRBV7-3
CASSPETGNGYTF	TGTGCCAGCTCACCCGAGACTGGTAATGGCTACACCTTC	TRBJ1-2	.	.	TRBV18
CASSLPIAQALSYEQYF	TGTGCCAGCAGTTTACCCATTGCGCAAGCACTCTCCTACGAGCAGTACTTC	TRBJ2-7	.	once	TRBV28
CSVEHSGSSYGYTF	TGCAGCGTTGAACACTCGGGTTCTTCCTATGGCTACACCTTC	TRBJ1-2	.	.	TRBV29-1
CASSYDPRESRGYTF	TGTGCCAGCAGTTACGATCCCAGGGAATCGCGGGGCTACACCTTC	TRBJ1-2	.	.	TRBV6-6
CASSQPGTVNTEAFF	TGTGCCAGCAGCCAACCCGGGACAGTGAACACTGAAGCTTTCTTT	TRBJ1-1	TRBD1	.	TRBV4-2
CASSDAWGRDSPLHF	TGTGCCAGCAGTGACGCGTGGGGCCGGGATTCACCCCTCCACTTT	TRBJ1-6	.	few	TRBV6-1
CASIASGAEGYEQYF	TGTGCCAGCATAGCTAGCGGGGCTGAGGGGTACGAGCAGTACTTC	TRBJ2-7	TRBD2	.	TRBV2
CASSPLRGSNQPQHF	TGTGCCAGCAGTCCTCTACGCGGGAGCAATCAGCCCCAGCATTTT	TRBJ1-5	.	.	TRBV27
CASSLRGTEPLANYGYTF	TGTGCCAGCAGCCTACGCGGGACAGAACCTTTAGCTAACTATGGCTACACCTTC	TRBJ1-2	TRBD1	.	TRBV6-2/TRBV6-3
CASSRREPLEKLFF	TGTGCCAGCAGCCGCCGGGAGCCCCTGGAAAAACTGTTTTTT	TRBJ1-4	.	.	TRBV7-8
CASSVAGQGNQPQHF	TGTGCCAGCAGCGTAGCGGGGCAGGGGAATCAGCCCCAGCATTTT	TRBJ1-5	.	.	TRBV9
CASSPQDPGQGLHEQYF	TGTGCCAGCAGTCCTCAAGATCCGGGACAGGGGCTCCACGAGCAGTACTTC	TRBJ2-7	TRBD1	.	TRBV6-6
CASSYSYQPQHF	TGTGCCAGCAGTTACTCCTACCAGCCCCAGCATTTT	TRBJ1-5	.	.	TRBV6-2/TRBV6-3
CASSESGAGNYGYTF	TGTGCCAGCAGTGAATCAGGGGCTGGTAACTATGGCTACACCTTC	TRBJ1-2	.	.	TRBV25-1
CASSTSGTYEQYF	TGTGCCAGCTCAACGAGCGGCACCTACGAGCAGTACTTC	TRBJ2-7	.	.	TRBV18
CSATTNSPLHF	TGCAGTGCTACAACAAATTCACCCCTCCACTTT	TRBJ1-6	.	.	TRBV20-1
CASSVSPVNTEAFF	TGTGCCAGCAGCGTTTCCCCAGTGAACACTGAAGCTTTCTTT	TRBJ1-1	.	few	TRBV9
CASSRDRDHEQYF	TGTGCCAGCAGCCGGGACAGGGATCACGAGCAGTACTTC	TRBJ2-7	TRBD1	.	TRBV7-3
CASSWGSGSPTYEQYF	TGTGCCAGCAGTTGGGGTAGCGGGAGTCCCACCTACGAGCAGTACTTC	TRBJ2-7	TRBD2	.	TRBV6-5
CSVDQGLSGNTIYF	TGCAGCGTTGACCAGGGCCTCTCTGGAAACACCATATATTTT	TRBJ1-3	.	.	TRBV29-1
CASSAGYYGYTF	TGTGCCAGCAGCGCGGGGTACTATGGCTACACCTTC	TRBJ1-2	.	.	TRBV9
CASSQGLAGVYEQYF	TGTGCCAGCAGCCAAGGGCTAGCGGGAGTCTACGAGCAGTACTTC	TRBJ2-7	TRBD2	.	TRBV3-1/TRBV3-2
CSVVTRAGNTGELFF	TGCAGCGTTGTAACTCGAGCGGGGAACACCGGGGAGCTGTTTTTT	TRBJ2-2	.	.	TRBV29-1
CASSTGTRNEQFF	TGTGCCAGCAGCACCGGGACTAGAAATGAGCAGTTCTTC	TRBJ2-1	TRBD2	few	TRBV5-4
CASSPGLAGSYEQYF	TGTGCCAGCAGTCCCGGACTAGCGGGATCCTACGAGCAGTACTTC	TRBJ2-7	TRBD2	.	TRBV6-5
CASSLRTSGLYEQYF	TGTGCCAGCAGCTTACGGACTAGCGGTCTCTACGAGCAGTACTTC	TRBJ2-7	TRBD2	.	TRBV11-2
CASSQDPRVHEQYF	TGTGCCAGCAGCCAAGATCCCAGGGTCCACGAGCAGTACTTC	TRBJ2-7	.	.	TRBV4-2
CSARAGTEAFF	TGCAGTGCTCGAGCAGGCACTGAAGCTTTCTTT	TRBJ1-1	.	once	TRBV20-1
CAIMRGQVGREQYF	TGTGCCATCATGCGGGGACAGGTAGGGAGGGAGCAGTACTTC	TRBJ2-7	TRBD1	.	TRBV19
CASNPGQGREQYF	TGTGCCAGCAACCCGGGACAGGGGCGCGAGCAGTACTTC	TRBJ2-7	TRBD1	few	TRBV7-9
CASTKDRVGGYTF	TGTGCCAGTACTAAGGACAGGGTGGGCGGCTACACCTTC	TRBJ1-2	TRBD1	few	TRBV19
CAWDRGWGETQYF	TGTGCCTGGGACAGGGGTTGGGGAGAGACCCAGTACTTC	TRBJ2-5	TRBD1	.	TRBV30
CASSYSATVFYNEQFF	TGTGCCAGCAGTTACTCAGCGACGGTCTTTTACAATGAGCAGTTCTTC	TRBJ2-1	.	.	TRBV6-5
CASSQVRLAGGKRTYEQYF	TGCGCCAGCAGCCAAGTTCGGCTAGCGGGAGGAAAACGTACCTACGAGCAGTACTTC	TRBJ2-7	TRBD2	.	TRBV4-3
CASSFTGLSPGEQFF	TGTGCCAGCAGCTTCACGGGACTCTCTCCAGGGGAGCAGTTCTTC	TRBJ2-1	.	.	TRBV7-9
CASSTTGYGYTF	TGTGCCAGCAGCACTACAGGATATGGCTACACCTTC	TRBJ1-2	.	few	TRBV9
CATWTAKNNQPQHF	TGTGCCACGTGGACAGCAAAAAACAATCAGCCCCAGCATTTT	TRBJ1-5	.	.	TRBV28
CASSTPSGRTDYGYEQYF	TGTGCCAGCAGTACCCCCAGCGGGAGAACAGATTACGGCTACGAGCAGTACTTC	TRBJ2-7	TRBD2	.	TRBV6-2/TRBV6-3
CASSQGHQLAGGTYEQYF	TGTGCCAGCAGCCAGGGCCATCAACTAGCGGGAGGTACCTACGAGCAGTACTTC	TRBJ2-7	TRBD2	once	TRBV3-1/TRBV3-2
CASSLYRDRAGGYTF	TGTGCCAGCAGTTTGTACCGGGACAGGGCCGGTGGCTACACCTTC	TRBJ1-2	TRBD1	.	TRBV28
CASSAGSVGNQPQHF	TGTGCCAGTAGTGCGGGTTCGGTCGGCAATCAGCCCCAGCATTTT	TRBJ1-5	.	.	TRBV19
CASSVGTGRDTQYF	TGTGCCAGCAGCGTAGGGACAGGTCGCGATACGCAGTATTTT	TRBJ2-3	TRBD1	.	TRBV7-9
CASSYSRSGGTEAFF	TGTGCCAGCAGTTACTCGAGGTCCGGGGGCACTGAAGCTTTCTTT	TRBJ1-1	.	.	TRBV6-5
CASSLGTGGLLGNTIYF	TGTGCCAGCAGTTTGGGGACAGGGGGTTTACTTGGAAACACCATATATTTT	TRBJ1-3	TRBD1	.	TRBV28
CASSFMAGYNEQFF	TGTGCCAGCAGTTTCATGGCAGGCTACAATGAGCAGTTCTTC	TRBJ2-1	.	.	TRBV28
CASSLAEVSSGRVTQYF	TGTGCCAGCAGCTTAGCGGAAGTTTCTAGCGGGAGGGTGACCCAGTACTTC	TRBJ2-5	TRBD2	.	TRBV7-9
CASSLGGGAGYGYTF	TGCGCCAGCAGCTTGGGAGGGGGCGCAGGCTATGGCTACACCTTC	TRBJ1-2	TRBD1	.	TRBV5-1
CASSFTDPRTDNEQFF	TGTGCCAGCAGTTTCACGGACCCTAGGACAGACAATGAGCAGTTCTTC	TRBJ2-1	.	.	TRBV27
CAGATQVNYGYTF	TGTGCCGGAGCAACACAGGTTAACTATGGCTACACCTTC	TRBJ1-2	.	.	TRBV28
CAWSVSTSGGSQFF	TGTGCCTGGAGTGTAAGTACTAGCGGGGGATCCCAGTTCTTC	TRBJ2-1	TRBD2	few	TRBV30
CAWSARQGSPQHF	TGTGCCTGGAGTGCCCGACAGGGATCGCCCCAGCATTTT	TRBJ1-5	TRBD1	.	TRBV30
CASSVDSSYNSPLHF	TGTGCCAGCAGCGTAGACAGCTCCTATAATTCACCCCTCCACTTT	TRBJ1-6	.	.	TRBV9
CAWSRGEINEKLFF	TGTGCCTGGTCCCGGGGGGAGATTAATGAAAAACTGTTTTTT	TRBJ1-4	.	.	TRBV30
CASSQQTGGVWQETQYF	TGCGCCAGCAGTCAACAAACAGGGGGGGTATGGCAAGAGACCCAGTACTTC	TRBJ2-5	.	.	TRBV23-1
CASSLAGRDTEAFF	TGCGCCAGCAGCTTGGCGGGCAGGGACACTGAAGCTTTCTTT	TRBJ1-1	.	.	TRBV5-1
CASSLWGVSSTDTQYF	TGTGCCAGCAGTTTATGGGGGGTTAGTTCCACAGATACGCAGTATTTT	TRBJ2-3	.	.	TRBV27
CSVDGASGANVLTF	TGCAGCGTTGATGGGGCCTCTGGGGCCAACGTCCTGACTTTC	TRBJ2-6	.	.	TRBV29-1
CASSKPGQGGTFAEAFF	TGTGCCAGTAGCAAACCGGGACAGGGGGGCACGTTCGCTGAAGCTTTCTTT	TRBJ1-1	TRBD1	.	TRBV19